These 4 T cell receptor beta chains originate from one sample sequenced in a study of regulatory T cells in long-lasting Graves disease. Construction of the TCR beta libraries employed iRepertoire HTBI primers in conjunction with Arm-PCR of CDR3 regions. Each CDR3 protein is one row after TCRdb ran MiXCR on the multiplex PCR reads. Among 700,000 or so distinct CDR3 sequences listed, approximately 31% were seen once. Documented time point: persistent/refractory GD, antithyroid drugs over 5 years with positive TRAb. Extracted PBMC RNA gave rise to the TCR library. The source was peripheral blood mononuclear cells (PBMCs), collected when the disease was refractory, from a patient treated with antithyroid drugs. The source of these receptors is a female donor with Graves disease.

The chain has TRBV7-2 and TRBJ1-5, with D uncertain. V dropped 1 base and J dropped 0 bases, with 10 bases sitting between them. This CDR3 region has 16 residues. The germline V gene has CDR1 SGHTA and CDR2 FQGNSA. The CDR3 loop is CASSLEGRYSNQPQHF. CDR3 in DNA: TGTGCCAGCAGCTTAGAGGGCAGATATAGCAATCAGCCCCAGCATTTT.

CDR3 bases: TGTGCCAGTAGTCGACAGTATGGAAACACCATATATTTT. It specifies CASSRQYGNTIYF. The rearrangement joins TRBV19 to TRBJ1-3, with TRBD1 as a possible D gene (5 bases). The CDR3 sequence is 13 residues long. Trimming stripped 5 bases from V and 3 bases from J, with 8 bases between. Looked up from germline, CDR1 is LNHDA and CDR2 is SQIVND (reference sequence).

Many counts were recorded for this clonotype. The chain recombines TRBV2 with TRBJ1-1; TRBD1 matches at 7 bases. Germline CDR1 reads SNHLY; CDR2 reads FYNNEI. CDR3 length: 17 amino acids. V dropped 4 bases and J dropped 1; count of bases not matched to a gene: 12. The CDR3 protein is CASSVEVVAGGNTEAFF. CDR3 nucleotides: TGTGCCAGCAGTGTGGAGGTCGTGGCAGGGGGGAACACTGAAGCTTTCTTT.

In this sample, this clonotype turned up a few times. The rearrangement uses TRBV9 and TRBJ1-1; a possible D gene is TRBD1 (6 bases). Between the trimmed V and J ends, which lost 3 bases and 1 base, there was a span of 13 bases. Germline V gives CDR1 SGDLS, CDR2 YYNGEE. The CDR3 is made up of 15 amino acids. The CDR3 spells CASSDGYRENTEAFF. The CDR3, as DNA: TGTGCCAGCAGCGATGGATACAGGGAGAACACTGAAGCTTTCTTT.